These T cell receptor beta chains were read from a single sample in a study of Ad26.COV2.S vaccination and SARS-CoV-2 variants. The protocol was immunoSEQ multiplex PCR, while the TCRdb copy is restricted to in-frame clones and leaves out a portion. The sample carries some 320,000 clones, around four fifths recorded once. Specimen: peripheral blood, collected in a trial of Ad26.COV2.S vaccine versus placebo. The receptors here all came from a person aged 18-65 years who received the Ad26.COV2.S COVID-19 vaccine or a placebo. Both conserved end residues are part of each CDR3. The order of the fields is V gene, clone size, J gene, D gene, CDR3 DNA, CDR3 protein. D genes are given only for firm matches. Clone size is not always given. Where it is, it says once, few, many or a class for expanded clones.

V gene: TRBV6-4
clone size: -
J gene: TRBJ2-3
D gene: TRBD2
CDR3 DNA: TGTGCCAGCAGTGACTCGAGACTAGCTCACACAGATACGCAGTATTTT
CDR3 protein: CASSDSRLAHTDTQYF

V gene: TRBV6-5
clone size: -
J gene: TRBJ1-1
D gene: TRBD1
CDR3 DNA: TGTGCCAGCAGTTACCCTTCCGGACAGGAAACTATTTTT
CDR3 protein: CASSYPSGQETIF

V gene: TRBV5-4
clone size: -
J gene: TRBJ2-7
D gene: -
CDR3 DNA: TGTGCCAGCAGCTTGGAGATTAGCAACGAGCAGTACTTC
CDR3 protein: CASSLEISNEQYF

V gene: TRBV19
clone size: -
J gene: TRBJ2-1
D gene: -
CDR3 DNA: TGTGCCAGTACCAACCTGGGGGGAACCTACAATGAGCAGTTCTTC
CDR3 protein: CASTNLGGTYNEQFF

V gene: TRBV28
clone size: -
J gene: TRBJ1-5
D gene: TRBD1
CDR3 DNA: TGTGCCAGCAGTTACAGGGGCGGGCCCCAGCATTTT
CDR3 protein: CASSYRGGPQHF

V gene: TRBV5-4
clone size: -
J gene: TRBJ2-3
D gene: TRBD2
CDR3 DNA: TGTGCCAGCAGCACAAAGCGGGGGGAGACAGATACGCAGTATTTT
CDR3 protein: CASSTKRGETDTQYF

V gene: TRBV28
clone size: -
J gene: TRBJ1-2
D gene: -
CDR3 DNA: TGTGCCAGCAGTTCCTCAGAATATGGCTACACCTTC
CDR3 protein: CASSSSEYGYTF

V gene: TRBV5-5
clone size: -
J gene: TRBJ2-5
D gene: -
CDR3 DNA: TGTGCCAGCAGCTTGGGGCCCCTAGAGGAGACCCAGTACTTC
CDR3 protein: CASSLGPLEETQYF

V gene: TRBV11-2
clone size: few
J gene: TRBJ2-7
D gene: TRBD1
CDR3 DNA: TGTGCCAGCAGCCCAAGCAGGGGGCCGGGGCCGTACGAGCAGTACTTC
CDR3 protein: CASSPSRGPGPYEQYF

V gene: TRBV29-1
clone size: -
J gene: TRBJ2-1
D gene: TRBD1
CDR3 DNA: TGCAGCGTCGCAGGGACAGGTCGTTTGTCTGAGCAGTTCTTC
CDR3 protein: CSVAGTGRLSEQFF

V gene: TRBV30
clone size: -
J gene: TRBJ2-1
D gene: TRBD2
CDR3 DNA: TGTGCCTGGAGGACAAGCGGGGGGACCTACAATGAGCAGTTCTTC
CDR3 protein: CAWRTSGGTYNEQFF

V gene: TRBV27
clone size: -
J gene: TRBJ2-2
D gene: TRBD1
CDR3 DNA: TGTGCCAGCAGCCCCGGACAGGGGCGGTTCCCCGGGGAGCTGTTTTTT
CDR3 protein: CASSPGQGRFPGELFF

V gene: TRBV6-5
clone size: -
J gene: TRBJ2-1
D gene: TRBD1
CDR3 DNA: TGTGCCAGCAGAGCCCCCGGACAGGGGAACAATGAGCAGTTCTTC
CDR3 protein: CASRAPGQGNNEQFF

V gene: TRBV13
clone size: -
J gene: TRBJ1-6
D gene: TRBD1
CDR3 DNA: TGTGCCAGCAGCTTAGGCCTAATGGGACAGGGTCATAATTCACCCCTCCACTTT
CDR3 protein: CASSLGLMGQGHNSPLHF

V gene: TRBV18
clone size: -
J gene: TRBJ1-4
D gene: TRBD1
CDR3 DNA: TGTGCCAGCTCACTTAACAGGGGTTCGTCCAATGAAAAACTGTTTTTT
CDR3 protein: CASSLNRGSSNEKLFF

V gene: TRBV9
clone size: once
J gene: TRBJ2-7
D gene: -
CDR3 DNA: TGTGCCAGCAGCGCCCGGGACGGTCCCTACGAGCAGTACTTC
CDR3 protein: CASSARDGPYEQYF

V gene: TRBV18
clone size: -
J gene: TRBJ2-7
D gene: -
CDR3 DNA: TGTGCCAGCTCAGCTTCATACGAGCAGTACTTC
CDR3 protein: CASSASYEQYF

V gene: TRBV6-6
clone size: -
J gene: TRBJ1-2
D gene: TRBD1
CDR3 DNA: TGTGCCAGCAGTTACGGACAGGGGAATGGCTACACCTTC
CDR3 protein: CASSYGQGNGYTF

V gene: TRBV5-1
clone size: -
J gene: TRBJ2-2
D gene: -
CDR3 DNA: TGCGCCAGCAGCTTGGTCAGAGGCGCCGGGGAGCTGTTTTTT
CDR3 protein: CASSLVRGAGELFF

V gene: TRBV1
clone size: -
J gene: TRBJ2-3
D gene: -
CDR3 DNA: TGCACCAGCAGCCAAGCGTCACAATCGACTAGCGGGGGGGGAAGCACAGATACGCAGTATTTT
CDR3 protein: CTSSQASQSTSGGGSTDTQYF